This TCR beta chain was identified during a study of monozygotic twins with inflammatory bowel disease. Reanalyzing the 5' RACE reads, TCRdb keeps one entry per CDR3 protein, without DNA. The sample has approximately 300,000 distinct CDR3 sequences. Germline CDR1 and CDR2: MGHDK and SYGVNS. The CDR3 sequence is 18 residues long. Sequenced: blood. The TCR sequence derives from a human donor with ulcerative colitis or Crohn's disease, or a healthy co-twin of an affected twin (not recorded which). The chain joins TRBV25-1 to TRBJ1-1; the D gene TCRdb calls, TRBD1, cannot be checked with no DNA. CDR3 protein: CASDRPPWVFHGNTEAFF.